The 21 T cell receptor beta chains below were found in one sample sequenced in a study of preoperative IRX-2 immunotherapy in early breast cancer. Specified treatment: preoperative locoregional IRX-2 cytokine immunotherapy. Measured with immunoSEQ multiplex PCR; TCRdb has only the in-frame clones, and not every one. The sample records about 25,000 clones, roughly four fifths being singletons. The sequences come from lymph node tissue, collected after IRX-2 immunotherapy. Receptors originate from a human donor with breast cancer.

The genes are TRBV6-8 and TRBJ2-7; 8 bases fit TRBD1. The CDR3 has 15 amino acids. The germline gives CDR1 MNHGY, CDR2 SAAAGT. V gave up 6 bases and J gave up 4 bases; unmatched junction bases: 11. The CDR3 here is CASSPEQGVTYEQYF. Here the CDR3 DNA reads TGTGCCAGCAGCCCTGAACAGGGGGTAACTTACGAGCAGTACTTC.

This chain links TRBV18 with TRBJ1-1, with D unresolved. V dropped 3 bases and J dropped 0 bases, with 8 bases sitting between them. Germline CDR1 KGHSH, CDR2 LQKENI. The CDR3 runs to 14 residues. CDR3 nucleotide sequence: TGTGCCAGCTCACCTTGGACCGTGAACACTGAAGCTTTCTTT. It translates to CASSPWTVNTEAFF.

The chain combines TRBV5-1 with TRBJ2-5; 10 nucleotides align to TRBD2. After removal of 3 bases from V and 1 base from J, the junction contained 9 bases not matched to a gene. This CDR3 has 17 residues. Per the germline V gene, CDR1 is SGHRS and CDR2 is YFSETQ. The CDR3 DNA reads TGCGCCAGCAGCTCGTCAATTAGCGGGGGGTCCCAAGAGACCCAGTACTTC. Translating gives CASSSSISGGSQETQYF.

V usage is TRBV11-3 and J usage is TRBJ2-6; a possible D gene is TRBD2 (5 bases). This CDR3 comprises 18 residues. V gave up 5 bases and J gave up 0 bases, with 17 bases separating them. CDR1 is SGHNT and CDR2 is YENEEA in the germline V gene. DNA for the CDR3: TGTGCCAGCAGCACCCCTCGCTCCGGGGACTCTGGGGCCAACGTCCTGACTTTC. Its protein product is CASSTPRSGDSGANVLTF.

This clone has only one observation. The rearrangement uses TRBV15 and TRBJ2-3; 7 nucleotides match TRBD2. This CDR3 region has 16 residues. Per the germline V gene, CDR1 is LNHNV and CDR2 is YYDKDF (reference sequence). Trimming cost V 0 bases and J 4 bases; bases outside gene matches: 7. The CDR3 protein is CATSREGAGWSDTQYF. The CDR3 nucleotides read TGTGCCACCAGCAGAGAAGGAGCGGGGTGGTCAGATACGCAGTATTTT.

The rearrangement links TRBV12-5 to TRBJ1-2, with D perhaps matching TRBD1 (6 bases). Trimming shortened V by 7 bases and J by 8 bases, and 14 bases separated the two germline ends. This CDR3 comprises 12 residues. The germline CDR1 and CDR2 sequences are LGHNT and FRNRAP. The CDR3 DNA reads TGTGCTAGTGCAACGGGACATTTAGGCTACACCTTC. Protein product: CASATGHLGYTF.

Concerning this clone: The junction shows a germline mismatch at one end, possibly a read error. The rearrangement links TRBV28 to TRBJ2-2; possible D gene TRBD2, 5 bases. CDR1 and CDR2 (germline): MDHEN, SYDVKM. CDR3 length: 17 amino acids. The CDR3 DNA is TGTGCCAGCAGTCCTCTCGCCACACTAACTCTCTTCGGGGAGTTGTTTTTT. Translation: CASSPLATLTLFGELFF.

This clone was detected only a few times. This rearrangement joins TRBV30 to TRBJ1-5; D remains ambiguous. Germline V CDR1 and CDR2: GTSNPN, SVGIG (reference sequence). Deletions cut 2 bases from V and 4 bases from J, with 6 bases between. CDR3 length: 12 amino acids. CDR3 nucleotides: TGTGCCTGGAGTAGCAGAAATCAGCCCCAGCATTTT. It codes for CAWSSRNQPQHF. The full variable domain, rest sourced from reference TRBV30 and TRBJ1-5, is SQTIHQWPATLVQPVGSPLSLECTVEGTSNPNLYWYRQAAGRGLQLLFYSVGIGQISSEVPQNLSASRPQDRQFILSSKKLLLSDSGFYLCAWSSRNQPQHFGDGTRLSIL.

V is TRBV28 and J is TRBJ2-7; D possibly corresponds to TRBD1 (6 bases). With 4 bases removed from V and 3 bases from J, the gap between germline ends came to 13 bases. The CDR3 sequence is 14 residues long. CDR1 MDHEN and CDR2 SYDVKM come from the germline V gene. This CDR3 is CASSSVLQGYEQYV. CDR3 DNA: TGTGCCAGCAGTTCGGTACTACAGGGCTACGAGCAGTACGTC.

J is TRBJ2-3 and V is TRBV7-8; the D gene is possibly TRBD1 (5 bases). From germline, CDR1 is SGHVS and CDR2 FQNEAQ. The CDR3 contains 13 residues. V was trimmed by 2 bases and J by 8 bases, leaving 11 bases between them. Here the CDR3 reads CASSLSGGATQYF. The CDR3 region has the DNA TGTGCCAGCAGCTTAAGTGGTGGGGCTACGCAGTATTTT.

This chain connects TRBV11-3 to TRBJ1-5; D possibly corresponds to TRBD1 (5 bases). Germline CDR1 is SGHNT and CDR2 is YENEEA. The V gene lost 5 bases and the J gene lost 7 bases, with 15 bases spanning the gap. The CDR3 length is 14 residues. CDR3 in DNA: TGTGCCAGCAGCAACCGGGACGGTCTCCAGCCCCAGCATTTT. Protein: CASSNRDGLQPQHF.

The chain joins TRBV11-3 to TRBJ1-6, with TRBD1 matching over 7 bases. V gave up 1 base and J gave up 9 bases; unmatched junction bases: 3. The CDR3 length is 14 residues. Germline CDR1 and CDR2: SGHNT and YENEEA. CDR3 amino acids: CASSLGQGSSPLHF. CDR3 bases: TGTGCCAGCAGCTTAGGACAGGGAAGTTCACCCCTCCACTTT.

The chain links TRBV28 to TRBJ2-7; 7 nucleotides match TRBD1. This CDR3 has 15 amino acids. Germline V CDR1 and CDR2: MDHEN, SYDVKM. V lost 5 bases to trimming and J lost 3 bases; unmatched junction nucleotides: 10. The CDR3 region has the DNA TGTGCCAGCAGTCCCTCCGGGACAGCATTCTACGAGCAGTACGTC. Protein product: CASSPSGTAFYEQYV.

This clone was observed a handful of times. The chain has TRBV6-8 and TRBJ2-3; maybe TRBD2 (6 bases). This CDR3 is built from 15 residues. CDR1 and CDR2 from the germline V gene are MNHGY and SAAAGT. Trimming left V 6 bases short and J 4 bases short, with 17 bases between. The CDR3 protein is CASRKDPEGSDTQYF. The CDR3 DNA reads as TGTGCCAGCAGAAAGGACCCGGAGGGCTCAGATACGCAGTATTTT.

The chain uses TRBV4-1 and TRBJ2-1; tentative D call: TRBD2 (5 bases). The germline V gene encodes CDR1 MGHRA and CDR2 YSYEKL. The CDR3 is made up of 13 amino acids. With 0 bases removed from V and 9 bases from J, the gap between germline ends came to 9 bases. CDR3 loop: CASSQEEGVEQFF. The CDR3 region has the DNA TGCGCCAGCAGCCAAGAAGAGGGTGTTGAGCAGTTCTTC.

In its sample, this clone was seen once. The CDR3 region is CASSLGTRRGGELFF. DNA of the CDR3: TGTGCCAGCAGCTTGGGGACTAGACGGGGCGGGGAGCTGTTTTTT. This chain joins TRBV11-3 and TRBJ2-2; 8 bases align to TRBD2. Looked up from germline, CDR1 is SGHNT and CDR2 is YENEEA. The CDR3 length is 15 residues. The V and J ends lost 3 bases and 7 bases, in that order; junction bases with no gene match: 7. Based on the CDR3 plus reference TRBV11-3 and TRBJ2-2, the full variable domain is EAGVVQSPRYKIIEKKQPVAFWCNPISGHNTLYWYLQNLGQGPELLIRYENEEAVDDSQLPKDRFSAERLKGVDSTLKIQPAELGDSAVYLCASSLGTRRGGELFFGEGSRLTVL.

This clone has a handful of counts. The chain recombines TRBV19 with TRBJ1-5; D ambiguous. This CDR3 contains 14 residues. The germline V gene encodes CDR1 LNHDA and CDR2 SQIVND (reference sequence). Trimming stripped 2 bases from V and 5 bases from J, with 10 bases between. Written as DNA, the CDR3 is TGTGCCAGTAGTATACGGCAGGAGGATCAGCCCCAGCATTTT. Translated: CASSIRQEDQPQHF.

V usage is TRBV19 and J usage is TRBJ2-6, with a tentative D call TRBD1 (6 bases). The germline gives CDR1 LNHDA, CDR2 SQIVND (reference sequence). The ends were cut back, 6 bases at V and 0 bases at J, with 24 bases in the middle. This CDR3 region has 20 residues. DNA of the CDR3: TGTGCCAGTAGCAGGTTCGCCCCGGACAGAAGTCCCTCTGGGGCCAACGTCCTGACTTTC. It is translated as CASSRFAPDRSPSGANVLTF.

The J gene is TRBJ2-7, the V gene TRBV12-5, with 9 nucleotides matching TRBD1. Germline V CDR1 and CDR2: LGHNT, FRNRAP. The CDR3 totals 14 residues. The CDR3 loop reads CASTPGQGRYEQYV. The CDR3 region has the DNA TGTGCCAGCACCCCGGGACAGGGTAGATACGAGCAGTACGTC.

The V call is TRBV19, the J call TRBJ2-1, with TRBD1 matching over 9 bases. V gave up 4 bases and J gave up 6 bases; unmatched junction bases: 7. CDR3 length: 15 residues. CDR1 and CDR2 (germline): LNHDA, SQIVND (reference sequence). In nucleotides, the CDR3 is TGTGCCAGTAGTAAAGGACAGGGGCTCCCCAATGAGCAGTTCTTC. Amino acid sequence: CASSKGQGLPNEQFF.

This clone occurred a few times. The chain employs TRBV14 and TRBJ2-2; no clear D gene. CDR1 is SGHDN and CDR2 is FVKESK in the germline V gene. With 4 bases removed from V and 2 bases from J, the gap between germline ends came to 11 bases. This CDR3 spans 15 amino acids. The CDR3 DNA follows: TGTGCCAGCAGCCCTCCTTTCTCCAACACCGGGGAGCTGTTTTTT. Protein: CASSPPFSNTGELFF.